The TCR beta chain under discussion was sequenced for a study of human T cells and chemical hapten exposure. TCRdb ran MiXCR on the RACE reads and lists one entry per CDR3 protein. The data hold 80,000 or so distinct CDR3 sequences, with roughly 10% observed a single time. The V gene's germline CDR1 is SGHTA and CDR2 FQGTGA. V dropped 5 bases and J dropped 4; count of bases not matched to a gene: 16. The CDR3 is made up of 17 amino acids. This clonotype was detected ten times or more. Time point denoted: patch test 1, 2 weeks after DPC sensitization. Indicated treatment: therapeutic diphenylcyclopropenone sensitization with weekly scalp DPC.

This TCR was recovered from a woman between 45 and 60 years old with alopecia areata. Some clones in this sample may be carry-over from other donors' samples. The chain combines TRBV7-3 with TRBJ1-1; 7 bases align to TRBD1. The sample was whole blood, taken in connection with sensitization to the hapten diphenylcyclopropenone (DPC). The CDR3 spells CASSALGEEGASTEAFF. CDR3 in DNA: TGTGCCAGCAGCGCCCTGGGGGAAGAGGGGGCAAGCACTGAAGCTTTCTTT. Complete variable domain (other parts from reference TRBV7-3 and TRBJ1-1): GAGVSQTPSNKVTEKGKYVELRCDPISGHTALYWYRQSLGQGPEFLIYFQGTGAADDSGLPNDRFFAVRPEGSVSTLKIQRTERGDSAVYLCASSALGEEGASTEAFFGQGTRLTVV.